This T cell receptor beta chain appears in the sequencing data of a study of regulatory T cells in long-lasting Graves disease. Study as a whole: Graves' patients, newly diagnosed, had taken antithyroid drugs under 3 months.

There are a few counts of this clonotype. Time point given: newly diagnosed GD, antithyroid drugs for less than 3 months. From PBMCs, RNA was extracted and then used to make the TCR library. This CDR3 has 15 residues. CDR1 SGHTA and CDR2 FQGTGA come from the germline V gene. Trimming cost V 2 bases and J 3 bases; bases outside gene matches: 3. Arm-PCR of CDR3 regions and iRepertoire HTBI primers were used to build TCR beta libraries. TCRdb re-called the multiplex PCR reads through MiXCR, storing one row per CDR3 protein. Among approximately 440,000 distinct CDR3 sequences listed, around 15% were seen once. This sample also belongs to another study, concerning T cells in Graves' hyperthyroidism and ophthalmopathy.

Sequenced here: peripheral blood mononuclear cells (PBMCs), sampled at new diagnosis, from a patient treated with antithyroid drugs. The sequence was obtained from a man between 35 and 55 years old with Graves disease. This rearrangement joins TRBV7-3 to TRBJ2-2; the match to TRBD1 covers 7 bases. CDR3 amino acids: CASSLDRDHTGELFF. The CDR3 bases are TGTGCCAGCAGCTTAGACAGGGATCACACCGGGGAGCTGTTTTTT.